Below are 16 T cell receptor beta chains sequenced from a single sample in a study of PD-1 blockade in classical Hodgkin lymphoma. TCRdb's copy holds only in-frame clones and misses some; the assay was immunoSEQ multiplex PCR. The sample contains tens of thousands of clones, 80% to 90% of which appear only once. Patients all relapsed after autologous stem cell transplantation, and there was variation in brentuximab vedotin exposure. Specimen: peripheral blood mononuclear cells (PBMCs), collected before the second cycle of nivolumab. These receptors all come from a human donor with classical Hodgkin lymphoma.

V is TRBV25-1 and J is TRBJ1-1; D uncertain. This CDR3 spans 12 amino acids. CDR1 is MGHDK and CDR2 is SYGVNS in the germline V gene. V shed 7 bases and J shed 1 base, with 7 bases lying between them. The CDR3 spells CASNGGNTEAFF. CDR3 nucleotides: TGTGCCAGCAATGGAGGGAACACTGAAGCTTTCTTT.

This clone has just a few counts. The gene calls are TRBV20-1 and TRBJ1-2; D gene ambiguous. Germline V lookup: CDR1 DFQATT, CDR2 SNEGSKA (reference sequence). CDR3 length: 10 amino acids. V was shortened by 4 bases and J by 8 bases, with 8 bases between the two germline ends. CDR3 bases: TGCAGTGCTACCCAGCGGGGCTACACCTTC. It yields the protein CSATQRGYTF.

The chain is built from TRBV27 and TRBJ1-2; D gene unclear. The CDR3 runs 14 residues. V was shortened by 6 bases and J by 2 bases, with 13 bases between the two germline ends. Per the germline V gene, CDR1 is MNHEY and CDR2 is SMNVEV (reference sequence). The CDR3 region has the DNA TGTGCCAGCAGCCTTACGTGGGGAAACTATGGCTACACCTTC. Translation gives CASSLTWGNYGYTF.

For the CDR3, the DNA is TGTGCCAGCAGTGACACCCCTGGGAATGAGCAGTTCTTC. This translates into CASSDTPGNEQFF. The J gene is TRBJ2-1, the V gene TRBV6-4; D unclear. Germline CDR1 and CDR2: MRHNA and SNTAGT. The CDR3 totals 13 residues. Trimming took 2 bases from V and 7 from J, leaving 9 bases between them.

In regard to this clone: The junction does not match germline at one end; this may be a read error. The V call is TRBV19, the J call TRBJ1-1, with 7 bases lining up with TRBD1. From germline, CDR1 is LNHDA and CDR2 SQIVND (reference sequence). This CDR3 contains 15 residues. In DNA form, the CDR3 reads TGTGCCAGTAGTACACGACAGGGCGGGAACGCTGAAGCTTTCTTT. Residues: CASSTRQGGNAEAFF.

The V and J genes are TRBV7-9 and TRBJ2-1; unclear D gene. The CDR3 consists of 14 residues. The V gene's germline CDR1 is SEHNR and CDR2 FQNEAQ (reference sequence). Trimming shortened V by 5 bases and J by 5 bases, and 13 bases separated the two germline ends. This CDR3 reads CASSLYSDNNEQFF. In DNA form, the CDR3 reads TGTGCCAGCAGCCTCTACTCCGATAACAATGAGCAGTTCTTC.

The rearrangement uses TRBV5-6 and TRBJ1-5, with TRBD1 as a possible D gene (6 bases). The CDR3 has 14 residues. Germline V gives CDR1 SGHDT, CDR2 YYEEEE. The V gene lost 3 bases and the J gene lost 2 bases, with 9 bases spanning the gap. The CDR3 DNA is TGTGCCAGCAGCTCGGGACATGGCAATCAGCCCCAGCATTTT. It translates to CASSSGHGNQPQHF.

The CDR3 region is CASSLSQTINQPQHF. DNA of the CDR3: TGTGCCAGCAGCTTGAGCCAGACGATCAATCAGCCCCAGCATTTT. The J gene is TRBJ1-5, the V gene TRBV5-5; D not resolved. With 1 base removed from V and 3 bases from J, the gap between germline ends came to 11 bases. This CDR3 is 15 amino acids long. Germline CDR1 and CDR2: SGHKS and YYEKEE (reference sequence).

The chain recombines TRBV6-1 with TRBJ2-5; 10 bases are shared with TRBD2. The CDR3 has 18 residues. CDR1 is MNHNS and CDR2 is SASEGT in the germline V gene. J gave up 0 bases and V 3 bases, and 10 bases lay outside the gene matches. In DNA, the CDR3 is TGTGCCAGCAGTGACCCGTTAGCGGGGGGACCTTACCAAGAGACCCAGTACTTC. Amino acids: CASSDPLAGGPYQETQYF.

The chain has TRBV13 and TRBJ2-2, with 14 bases matching TRBD2. From germline, CDR1 is PRHDT and CDR2 FYEKMQ (reference sequence). There are 21 residues in the CDR3. The trim removed 5 bases at V and 6 bases at J, leaving 20 bases unmatched. As DNA, the CDR3 is TGTGCCAGCAGCAACCAACACCCCGGGACTAGCGGGAGAGTTGGTCCCGGGGAGCTGTTTTTT. This codes for CASSNQHPGTSGRVGPGELFF.

In this sample, this clone turned up once. The chain employs TRBV27 and TRBJ1-1; possible D gene TRBD1, 6 bases. CDR1 is MNHEY and CDR2 is SMNVEV in the germline V gene (reference sequence). CDR3 length equals 13 residues. Trimming removed 4 bases from V and 0 bases from J, with 6 bases in between. Written as DNA, the CDR3 is TGTGCCAGCAGTTCAGGGGTGAACACTGAAGCTTTCTTT. It specifies CASSSGVNTEAFF.

This clone has just one count. The chain uses TRBV7-9 and TRBJ2-7, with D unresolved. CDR1 SEHNR and CDR2 FQNEAQ come from the germline V gene (reference sequence). The CDR3 covers 13 residues. Trimming pared 1 base from V and 3 bases from J, leaving 7 bases between. DNA of the CDR3: TGTGCCAGCAGCTTAGTCGGGTACTACGAGCAGTACTTC. It codes for CASSLVGYYEQYF.

The CDR3 DNA follows: TGTGCCAGCAGTCAAAGGGAATCCGGGAACACTGAAGCTTTCTTT. Protein: CASSQRESGNTEAFF. This chain connects TRBV6-5 to TRBJ1-1; D uncertain. This CDR3 is 15 amino acids long. Germline loops: CDR1 MNHEY, CDR2 SVGAGI. The V gene lost 5 bases and the J gene lost 1 base, with 14 bases spanning the gap.

The V gene is TRBV7-6, the J gene TRBJ2-1; D uncertain. The germline gives CDR1 SGHVS, CDR2 FNYEAQ. The ends were cut back, 2 bases at V and 3 bases at J, with 2 bases in the middle. This CDR3 is built from 12 residues. CDR3 nucleotide sequence: TGTGCCAGCAGCTTAAACTACAATGAGCAGTTCTTC. It codes for CASSLNYNEQFF.

This CDR3 reads CASSRSGSYNEQFF. The CDR3 DNA follows: TGTGCCAGCAGCCGAAGTGGATCCTACAATGAGCAGTTCTTC. The chain recombines TRBV28 with TRBJ2-1; D gene uncertain. V lost 6 bases, J lost 1 base, and 10 bases lay in between. The CDR3 covers 14 residues. Germline V gene sequence: CDR1 MDHEN, CDR2 SYDVKM. Filled out from reference TRBV28 and TRBJ2-1, the complete variable domain reads DVKVTQSSRYLVKRTGEKVFLECVQDMDHENMFWYRQDPGLGLRLIYFSYDVKMKEKGDIPEGYSVSREKKERFSLILESASTNQTSMYLCASSRSGSYNEQFFGPGTRLTVL.

The chain employs TRBV5-1 and TRBJ2-7, with 8 bases fitting TRBD1. The CDR3 spans 16 residues. The V gene's germline CDR1 is SGHRS and CDR2 YFSETQ. The trim removed 4 bases at V and 6 bases at J, leaving 15 bases unmatched. CDR3 loop: CASSGKDREFSAEQYF. In DNA, the CDR3 is TGCGCCAGCAGCGGGAAGGACAGGGAATTTTCTGCCGAGCAGTACTTC.